This entry lists 9 T cell receptor beta chains sequenced from one sample in a study of cytomegalovirus exposure and HLA in healthy donors. Some clones are missing from TCRdb's copy, which holds only in-frame ones; the method was immunoSEQ multiplex PCR. The table has 300,000 to 400,000 clones, more than 80% seen once; the top ten hold over 0.75%. The sequencing sample was made of PBMCs. The receptors shown here come from a woman under 30 in good health and CMV-seronegative.

V is TRBV25-1 and J is TRBJ1-1; D perhaps matches TRBD1 (5 bases). The CDR3 consists of 14 residues. The V and J ends lost 3 bases and 7 bases respectively, with 15 bases between them. CDR1 and CDR2 from the germline V gene are MGHDK and SYGVNS. The CDR3 DNA follows: TGTGCCAGCAGTGACGGGGGGGTGAAGGGTGAAGCTTTCTTT. Amino acids: CASSDGGVKGEAFF.

The rearrangement joins TRBV7-9 to TRBJ2-3; TRBD2 aligns across 7 bases. The germline gives CDR1 SEHNR, CDR2 FQNEAQ (reference sequence). The CDR3 is 14 amino acids. J was trimmed by 4 bases and V by 2 bases; bases with no gene match: 3. In DNA form, the CDR3 reads TGTGCCAGCAGCTTAACTAGCGTCGCAGATACGCAGTATTTT. The encoded protein is CASSLTSVADTQYF.

The chain is built from TRBV5-3 and TRBJ2-1; tentative D call: TRBD1 (7 bases). TRBV5-3 is an open reading frame whose function is uncertain. This CDR3 is built from 15 residues. The V end was cut by 3 bases, the J end by 8 bases, with 18 bases between. In DNA, the CDR3 is TGTGCCAGAAGCTGGGGGTTAGGAGGGACAGATGAGCAGTTCTTC. Encoded protein: CARSWGLGGTDEQFF.

The rearrangement joins TRBV28 to TRBJ2-1, with TRBD2 identical over 7 bases. With 1 base clipped from V and 7 bases from J, the junction kept 7 bases outside the gene matches. This CDR3 region has 15 residues. Germline CDR1 is MDHEN and CDR2 is SYDVKM. CDR3 protein: CASSLFGLVLNEQFF. The DNA of the CDR3 is TGTGCCAGCAGTTTATTTGGACTAGTATTGAATGAGCAGTTCTTC.

This chain links TRBV7-8 with TRBJ1-1; tentatively, D is TRBD1 (6 bases). Germline assignment: CDR1 SGHVS and CDR2 FQNEAQ. The CDR3 has 15 residues. V was trimmed by 6 bases and J by 0 bases, leaving 14 bases between them. The CDR3 sequence: CASSQARGVNTEAFF. As DNA, the CDR3 is TGTGCCAGCAGTCAAGCCAGGGGAGTGAACACTGAAGCTTTCTTT.

The chain is built from TRBV6-5 and TRBJ2-4; tentative D call: TRBD1 (6 bases). The CDR3 totals 15 residues. Between the trimmed V and J ends, which lost 2 bases and 1 base, there was a span of 9 bases. Per the germline V gene, CDR1 is MNHEY and CDR2 is SVGAGI. For the CDR3, the DNA is TGTGCCAGCAGTTACCTTGGACAGGCCAAAAACATTCAGTACTTC. Protein: CASSYLGQAKNIQYF.

The chain couples TRBV5-4 to TRBJ2-1; the D gene is possibly TRBD1 (6 bases). The V and J ends lost 4 bases and 4 bases respectively, with 12 bases between them. CDR1 SGHNT and CDR2 YYREEE come from the germline V gene (reference sequence). The CDR3 runs 14 residues. The CDR3 coding sequence is TGTGCCAGCAGCCCCTACAGGGATTACAATGAGCAGTTCTTC. Its protein is CASSPYRDYNEQFF.

This chain links TRBV19 with TRBJ1-4, with 7 bases identical to TRBD1. CDR1 and CDR2 (germline): LNHDA, SQIVND (reference sequence). V lost 3 bases and J lost 3; bases outside the gene matches: 13. The CDR3 sequence is 18 residues long. The CDR3 DNA sequence: TGTGCCAGTAGTATGCCCTTCTTACCGGGACAGCCTAATGAAAAACTGTTTTTT. This encodes CASSMPFLPGQPNEKLFF.

The rearrangement joins TRBV19 to TRBJ2-2; TRBD1 matches 8 bases. The CDR3 runs to 13 residues. The germline gives CDR1 LNHDA, CDR2 SQIVND (reference sequence). J lost 6 bases, V lost 6 bases, and 3 bases had no gene match. CDR3 nucleotide sequence: TGTGCCAGTAGGCCGGACAGGGCCGGGGAGCTGTTTTTT. Encoded protein: CASRPDRAGELFF.